The 12 T cell receptor beta chains presented below share a single source sample, sequenced in a study of cytomegalovirus exposure and HLA in healthy donors. Only in-frame clones appear in the TCRdb table, and some are missing; sequencing was by immunoSEQ multiplex PCR. The table has about 120,000 clones, roughly 88% seen once; the top ten hold over 6%. The specimen was PBMCs. These receptor sequences come from a woman aged 18-30 years in good health and CMV-seropositive.

The CDR3 sequence: CASSAGRGTYEQYF. The CDR3 DNA reads TGTGCCAGCAGTGCAGGCAGGGGGACCTACGAGCAGTACTTC. The V and J genes are TRBV2 and TRBJ2-7, with 7 positions matching TRBD1. Germline V lookup: CDR1 SNHLY, CDR2 FYNNEI. Losses at the gene ends were 4 bases for V and 2 bases for J; bases not matched to a gene: 5. This CDR3 has 14 amino acids.

This chain uses TRBV5-1 with TRBJ1-1, with TRBD1 matching over 10 bases. CDR1 and CDR2 (germline): SGHRS, YFSETQ. The CDR3 covers 16 residues. V was pared by 4 bases and J by 0 bases, with 6 bases of the junction left unmatched. The CDR3 DNA reads TGCGCCAGCAGCCTCGGGACAGGGGTTATGAACACTGAAGCTTTCTTT. It specifies CASSLGTGVMNTEAFF.

The V gene is TRBV6-5, the J gene TRBJ1-2; TRBD1 matches 9 bases. J gave up 5 bases and V 2 bases, and 6 bases lay outside the gene matches. The CDR3 covers 15 residues. CDR1 is MNHEY, CDR2 SVGAGI, per germline. As DNA, the CDR3 is TGTGCCAGCAGTTACCAGACAGGGGGTTCGTATGGCTACACCTTC. Its protein product is CASSYQTGGSYGYTF.

The rearrangement links TRBV19 to TRBJ2-7; 9 bases match TRBD2. V lost 4 bases, J lost 2 bases, and 6 bases stayed unmatched. Germline-derived CDR1 and CDR2 are LNHDA and SQIVND (reference sequence). The CDR3 extends over 15 amino acids. DNA for the CDR3: TGTGCCAGTAGTACCGCTAGCGGGACACCCTACGAGCAGTACTTC. It encodes CASSTASGTPYEQYF.

The V and J genes are TRBV19 and TRBJ2-7, with 9 bases that match TRBD2. CDR1 LNHDA and CDR2 SQIVND come from the germline V gene (reference sequence). V lost 5 bases and J lost 3; bases outside the gene matches: 11. The CDR3 length is 16 residues. The CDR3 is CASSPSYSGGLYEQYF. The CDR3 DNA is TGTGCCAGTAGTCCCTCCTATAGCGGGGGCCTCTACGAGCAGTACTTC.

This clone showed up just a few times. The chain recombines TRBV29-1 with TRBJ1-2, with 7 nucleotides matching TRBD1. Germline V gene sequence: CDR1 SQVTM, CDR2 ANQGSEA. The length of the CDR3 is 15 residues. V lost 6 bases, J lost 0 bases, and 10 bases stayed unmatched. CDR3 loop: CSVTGQVVSNYGYTF. CDR3 DNA sequence: TGCAGCGTAACCGGACAGGTGGTTTCTAACTATGGCTACACCTTC.

The V call is TRBV18, the J call TRBJ1-4; D remains unclear. The CDR3 is 13 amino acids. Between the trimmed V and J ends, which lost 4 bases and 5 bases, there was a span of 8 bases. CDR1 is KGHSH, CDR2 LQKENI, per germline. The CDR3 loop is CASSLDTNEKLFF. For the CDR3, the DNA is TGTGCCAGCTCACTCGACACAAATGAAAAACTGTTTTTT.

V is TRBV5-1 and J is TRBJ1-4; 7 nucleotides line up with TRBD1. This CDR3 has 14 amino acids. The germline gives CDR1 SGHRS, CDR2 YFSETQ. V lost 3 bases, J lost 1 base, and 0 bases stayed unmatched. The CDR3 here is CASSYRGTNEKLFF. Here the CDR3 DNA reads TGCGCCAGCAGCTACAGGGGAACTAATGAAAAACTGTTTTTT.

The CDR3 region is CATSRQAPNEKLFF. CDR3 bases: TGTGCCACCAGCAGACAGGCTCCTAATGAAAAACTGTTTTTT. The V call is TRBV15, the J call TRBJ1-4; no definite D call. Looked up from germline, CDR1 is LNHNV and CDR2 is YYDKDF (reference sequence). The CDR3 has 14 residues. V lost 2 bases and J 3 bases, leaving 7 bases between the germline ends.

This clone was counted a few times. The chain carries TRBV19 and TRBJ1-2; a weak D match, TRBD1 (6 bases). The CDR3 spans 11 residues. Germline CDR1 LNHDA, CDR2 SQIVND (reference sequence). With 7 bases removed from V and 7 bases from J, the gap between germline ends came to 10 bases. The CDR3 sequence is CASITDSGYTF. Here the CDR3 DNA reads TGTGCCAGTATCACGGACAGTGGCTACACCTTC.

CDR3 sequence reads: CASSLVVNSYEQYF. CDR3 nucleotides: TGCGCCAGCAGCTTGGTTGTAAACTCCTACGAGCAGTACTTC. V gene TRBV5-1 combines with J gene TRBJ2-7; D uncertain. This CDR3 comprises 14 residues. The V and J ends lost 0 bases and 0 bases respectively, with 7 bases between them. The germline CDR1 and CDR2 sequences are SGHRS and YFSETQ.

Worth noting for this clone: Other DNA sequences within the sample encode an identical CDR3. The rearrangement joins TRBV7-9 to TRBJ1-1; D not certain. Germline V gives CDR1 SEHNR, CDR2 FQNEAQ (reference sequence). This CDR3 is 15 amino acids long. V gave up 0 bases and J gave up 0 bases, with 8 bases separating them. CDR3 loop: CASSLARGMNTEAFF. The CDR3, as DNA: TGTGCCAGCAGCTTAGCAAGAGGGATGAACACTGAAGCTTTCTTT.